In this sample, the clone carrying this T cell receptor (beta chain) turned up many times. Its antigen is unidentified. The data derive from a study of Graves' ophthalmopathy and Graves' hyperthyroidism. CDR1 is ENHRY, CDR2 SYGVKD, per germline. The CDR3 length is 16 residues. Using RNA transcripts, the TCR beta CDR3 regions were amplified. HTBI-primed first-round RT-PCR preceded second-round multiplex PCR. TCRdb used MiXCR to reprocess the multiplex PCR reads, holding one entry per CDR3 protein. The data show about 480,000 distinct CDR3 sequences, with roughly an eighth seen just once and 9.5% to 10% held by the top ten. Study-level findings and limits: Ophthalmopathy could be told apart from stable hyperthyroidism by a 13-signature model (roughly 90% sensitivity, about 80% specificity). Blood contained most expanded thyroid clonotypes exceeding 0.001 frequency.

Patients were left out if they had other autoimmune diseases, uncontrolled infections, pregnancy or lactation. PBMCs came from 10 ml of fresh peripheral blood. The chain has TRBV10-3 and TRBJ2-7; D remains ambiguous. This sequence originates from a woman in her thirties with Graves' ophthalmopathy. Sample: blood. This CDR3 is CAVNSGRQLPIYEQYF. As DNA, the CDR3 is TGTGCAGTGAACTCTGGCCGGCAGTTACCTATCTACGAGCAGTACTTC.